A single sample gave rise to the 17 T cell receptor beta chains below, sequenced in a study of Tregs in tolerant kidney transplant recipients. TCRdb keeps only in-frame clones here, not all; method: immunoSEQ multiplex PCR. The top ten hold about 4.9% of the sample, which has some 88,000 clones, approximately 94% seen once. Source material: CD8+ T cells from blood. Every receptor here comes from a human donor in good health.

The CDR3 protein is CASSEHPRERVNTGELFF. As DNA, the CDR3 is TGCGCCAGCAGCGAACACCCTAGGGAAAGGGTTAACACCGGGGAGCTGTTTTTT. The rearrangement uses TRBV10-2 and TRBJ2-2; no clear D. V lost 6 bases and J lost 2, with 22 bases in between. Germline loops: CDR1 WSHSY, CDR2 SAAADI. The CDR3 covers 18 residues.

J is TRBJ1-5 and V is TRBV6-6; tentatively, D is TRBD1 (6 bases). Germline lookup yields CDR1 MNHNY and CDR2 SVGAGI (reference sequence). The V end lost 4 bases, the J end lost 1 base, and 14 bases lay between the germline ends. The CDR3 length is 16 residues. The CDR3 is CASSSGDMWSNQPQHF. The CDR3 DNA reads TGTGCCAGCAGTTCTGGGGACATGTGGAGCAATCAGCCCCAGCATTTT.

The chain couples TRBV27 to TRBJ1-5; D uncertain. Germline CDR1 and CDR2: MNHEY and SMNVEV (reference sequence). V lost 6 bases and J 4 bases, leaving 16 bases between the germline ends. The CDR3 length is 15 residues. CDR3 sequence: CASRVTVSFNQPQHF. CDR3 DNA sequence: TGTGCCAGCAGGGTAACTGTCTCCTTTAATCAGCCCCAGCATTTT.

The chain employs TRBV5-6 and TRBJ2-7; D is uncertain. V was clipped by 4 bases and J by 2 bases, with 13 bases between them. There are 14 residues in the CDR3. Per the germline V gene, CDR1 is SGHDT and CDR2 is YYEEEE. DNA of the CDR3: TGTGCCAGCAGCAACGACAAGGGTCCCTACGAGCAGTACTTC. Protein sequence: CASSNDKGPYEQYF.

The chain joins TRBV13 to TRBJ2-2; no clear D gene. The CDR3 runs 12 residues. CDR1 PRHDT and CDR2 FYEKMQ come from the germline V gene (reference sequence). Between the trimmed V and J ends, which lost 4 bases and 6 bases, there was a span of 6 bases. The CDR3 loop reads CASSSAAGELFF. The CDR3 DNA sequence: TGTGCCAGCAGCTCCGCCGCCGGGGAGCTGTTTTTT.

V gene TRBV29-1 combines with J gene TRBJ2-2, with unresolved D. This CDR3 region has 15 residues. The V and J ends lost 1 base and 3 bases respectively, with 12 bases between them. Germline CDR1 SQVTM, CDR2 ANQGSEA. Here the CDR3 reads CSVEAPNRDTGELFF. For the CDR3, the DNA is TGCAGCGTTGAAGCCCCCAATAGAGACACCGGGGAGCTGTTTTTT.

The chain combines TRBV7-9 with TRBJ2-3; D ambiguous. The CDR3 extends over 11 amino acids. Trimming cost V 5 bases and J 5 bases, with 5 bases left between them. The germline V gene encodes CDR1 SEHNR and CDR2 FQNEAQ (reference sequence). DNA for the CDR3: TGTGCCAGCAGCGAACGAGATACGCAGTATTTT. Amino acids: CASSERDTQYF.

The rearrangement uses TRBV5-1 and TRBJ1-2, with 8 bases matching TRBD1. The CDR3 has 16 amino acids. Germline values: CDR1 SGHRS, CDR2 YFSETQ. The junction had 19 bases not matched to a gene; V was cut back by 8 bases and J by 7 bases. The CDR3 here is CASSPPLRQGACGYTF. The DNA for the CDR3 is TGCGCCAGTTCCCCCCCCTTACGGCAGGGGGCATGTGGCTACACCTTC.

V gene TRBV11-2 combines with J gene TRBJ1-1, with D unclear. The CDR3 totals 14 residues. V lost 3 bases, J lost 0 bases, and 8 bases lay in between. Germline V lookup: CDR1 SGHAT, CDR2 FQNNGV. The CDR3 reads CASSLPGVNTEAFF. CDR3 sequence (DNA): TGTGCCAGCAGCTTGCCGGGAGTGAACACTGAAGCTTTCTTT.

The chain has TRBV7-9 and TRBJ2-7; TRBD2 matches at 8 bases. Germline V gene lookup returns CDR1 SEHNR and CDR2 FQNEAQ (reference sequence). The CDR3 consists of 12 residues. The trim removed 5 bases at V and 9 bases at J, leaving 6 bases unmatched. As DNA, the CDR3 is TGTGCCAGCAGCCGGGGGGGAAAATTGCAGTACTTC. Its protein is CASSRGGKLQYF.

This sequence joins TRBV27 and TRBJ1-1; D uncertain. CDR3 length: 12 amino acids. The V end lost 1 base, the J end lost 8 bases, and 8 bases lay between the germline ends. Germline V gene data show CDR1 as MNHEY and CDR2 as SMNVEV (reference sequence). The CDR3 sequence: CASSLLGREAFF. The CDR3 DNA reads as TGTGCCAGCAGTTTATTGGGAAGGGAAGCTTTCTTT.

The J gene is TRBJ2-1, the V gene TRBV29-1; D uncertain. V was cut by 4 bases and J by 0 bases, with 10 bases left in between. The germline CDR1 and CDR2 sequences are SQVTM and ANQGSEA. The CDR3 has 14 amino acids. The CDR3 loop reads CSVGGISSYNEQFF. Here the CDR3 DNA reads TGCAGCGTTGGTGGGATCAGCTCCTACAATGAGCAGTTCTTC.

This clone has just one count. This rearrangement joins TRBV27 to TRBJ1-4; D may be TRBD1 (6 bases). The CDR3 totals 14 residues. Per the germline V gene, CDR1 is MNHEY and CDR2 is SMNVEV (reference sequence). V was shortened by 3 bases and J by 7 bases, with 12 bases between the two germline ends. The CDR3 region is CASSFGGSGEKLFF. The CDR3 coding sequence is TGTGCCAGCAGTTTTGGGGGCTCAGGTGAAAAACTGTTTTTT.

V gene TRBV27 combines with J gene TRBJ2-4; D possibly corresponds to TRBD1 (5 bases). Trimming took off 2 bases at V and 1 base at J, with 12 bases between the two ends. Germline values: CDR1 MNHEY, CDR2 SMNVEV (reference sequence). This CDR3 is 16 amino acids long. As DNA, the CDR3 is TGTGCCAGCAGTTTAGGGGCAGGGTCGGCCAAAAACATTCAGTACTTC. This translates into CASSLGAGSAKNIQYF.

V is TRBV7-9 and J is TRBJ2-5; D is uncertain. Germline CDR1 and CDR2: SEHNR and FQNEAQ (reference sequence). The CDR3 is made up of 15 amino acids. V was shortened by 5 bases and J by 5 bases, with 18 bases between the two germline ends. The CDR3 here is CASSRSLGKRETQYF. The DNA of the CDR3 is TGTGCCAGCAGCCGCTCATTGGGGAAGAGGGAGACCCAGTACTTC. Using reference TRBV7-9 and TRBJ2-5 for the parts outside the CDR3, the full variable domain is DTGVSQNPRHKITKRGQNVTFRCDPISEHNRLYWYRQTLGQGPEFLTYFQNEAQLEKSRLLSDRFSAERPKGSFSTLEIQRTEQGDSAMYLCASSRSLGKRETQYFGPGTRLLVL.

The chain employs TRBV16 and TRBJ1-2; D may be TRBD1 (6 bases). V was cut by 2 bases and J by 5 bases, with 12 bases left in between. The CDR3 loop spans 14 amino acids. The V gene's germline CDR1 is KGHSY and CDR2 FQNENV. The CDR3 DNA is TGTGCCAGCAGCCAAGACAGGTCCTCTTATGGCTACACCTTC. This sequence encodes CASSQDRSSYGYTF.

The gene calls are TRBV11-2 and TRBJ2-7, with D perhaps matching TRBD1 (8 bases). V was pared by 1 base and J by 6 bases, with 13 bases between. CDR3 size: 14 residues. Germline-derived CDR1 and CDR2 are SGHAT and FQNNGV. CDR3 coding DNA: TGTGCCAGCAGCTTAGGACAGGGGAGGGGCGAGCAGTACTTC. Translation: CASSLGQGRGEQYF.